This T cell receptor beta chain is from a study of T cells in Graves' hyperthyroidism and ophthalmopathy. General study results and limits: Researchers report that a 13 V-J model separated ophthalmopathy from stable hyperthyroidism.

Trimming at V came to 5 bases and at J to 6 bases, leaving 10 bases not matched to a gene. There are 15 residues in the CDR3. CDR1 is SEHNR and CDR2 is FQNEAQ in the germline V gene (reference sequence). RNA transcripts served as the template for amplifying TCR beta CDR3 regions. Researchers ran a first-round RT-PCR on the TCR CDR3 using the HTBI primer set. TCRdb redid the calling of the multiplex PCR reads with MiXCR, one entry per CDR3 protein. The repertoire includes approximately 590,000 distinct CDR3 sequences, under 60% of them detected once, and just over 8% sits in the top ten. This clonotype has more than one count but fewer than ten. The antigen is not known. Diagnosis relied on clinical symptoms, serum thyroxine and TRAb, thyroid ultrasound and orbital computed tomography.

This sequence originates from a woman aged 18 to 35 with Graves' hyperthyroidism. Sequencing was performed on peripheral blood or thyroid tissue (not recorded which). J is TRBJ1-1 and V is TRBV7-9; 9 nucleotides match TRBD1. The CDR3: CASSSLGTGRPEAFF. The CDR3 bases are TGTGCCAGCAGCAGCCTTGGGACAGGGCGTCCTGAAGCTTTCTTT.